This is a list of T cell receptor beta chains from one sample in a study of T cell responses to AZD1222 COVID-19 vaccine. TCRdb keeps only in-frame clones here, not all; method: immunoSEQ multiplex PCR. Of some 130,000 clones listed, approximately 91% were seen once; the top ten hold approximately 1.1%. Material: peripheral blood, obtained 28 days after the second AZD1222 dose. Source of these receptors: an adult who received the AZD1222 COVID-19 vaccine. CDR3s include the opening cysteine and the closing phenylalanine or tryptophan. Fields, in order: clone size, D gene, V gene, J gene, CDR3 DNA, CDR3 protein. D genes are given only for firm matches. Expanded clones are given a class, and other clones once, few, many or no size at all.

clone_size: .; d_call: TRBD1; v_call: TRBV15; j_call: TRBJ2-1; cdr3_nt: TGTGCCACCAGCAGCAACAGGGGGCAATTCAATGAGCAGTTCTTC; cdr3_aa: CATSSNRGQFNEQFF
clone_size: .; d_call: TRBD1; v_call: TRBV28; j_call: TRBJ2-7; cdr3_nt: TGTGCCAGCAGTGCTCCGGTGGGGGGACAGGGAACCTACGAGCAGTACTTC; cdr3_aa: CASSAPVGGQGTYEQYF
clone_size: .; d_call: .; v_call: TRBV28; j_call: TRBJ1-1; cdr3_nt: TGTGCCAGCAGGAACGGCGGAGGAAACACTGAAGCTTTCTTT; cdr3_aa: CASRNGGGNTEAFF
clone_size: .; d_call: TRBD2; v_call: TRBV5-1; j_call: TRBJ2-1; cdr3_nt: TGCGCCAGCAGCCCCAGCGGGAGCTCCTACAATGAGCAGTTCTTC; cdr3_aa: CASSPSGSSYNEQFF
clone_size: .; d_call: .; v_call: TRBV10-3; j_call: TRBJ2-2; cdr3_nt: TGTGCCATAGGACCGGGGCCCGGGGAGCTGTTTTTT; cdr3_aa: CAIGPGPGELFF
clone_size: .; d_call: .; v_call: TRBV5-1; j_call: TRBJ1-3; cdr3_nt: TGCGCCAGCAGCCCGGAGGCGGTTTCTGGAAACACCATATATTTT; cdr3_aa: CASSPEAVSGNTIYF
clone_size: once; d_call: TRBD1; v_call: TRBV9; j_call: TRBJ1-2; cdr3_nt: TGTGCCAGCAGCGTGACGGACAGGCCCAACTATGGCTACACCTTC; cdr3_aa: CASSVTDRPNYGYTF
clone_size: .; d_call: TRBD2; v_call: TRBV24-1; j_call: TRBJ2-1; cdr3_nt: TGTGCCACCAGTGACCGTAGACTAGCGGGAGGCCCCAATGAGCAGTTCTTC; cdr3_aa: CATSDRRLAGGPNEQFF
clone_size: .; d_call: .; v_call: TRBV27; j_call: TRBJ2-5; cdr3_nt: TGTGCCAGCAGGGCCAGGGGGGAGGGGAGGGCCGGAGAGACCCAGTACTTC; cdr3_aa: CASRARGEGRAGETQYF
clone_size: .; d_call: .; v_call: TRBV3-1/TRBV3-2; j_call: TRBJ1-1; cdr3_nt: TGTGCCAGCAGCCAGAGGGACAAGAACACTGAAGCTTTCTTT; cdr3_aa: CASSQRDKNTEAFF
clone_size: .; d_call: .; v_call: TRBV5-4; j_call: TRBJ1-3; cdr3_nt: TGTGCCAGCAGCTTCCTTGGCTCTGGAAACACCATATATTTT; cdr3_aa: CASSFLGSGNTIYF
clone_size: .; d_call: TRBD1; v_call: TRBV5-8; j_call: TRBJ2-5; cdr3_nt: TGTGCCAGCAGGCGGACAGGGGGAGAGACCCAGTACTTC; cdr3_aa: CASRRTGGETQYF
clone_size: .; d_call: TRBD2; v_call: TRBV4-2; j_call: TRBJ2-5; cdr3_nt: TGTGCCAGCAGCCAAGCCCGGACTAGCGGGAGCTGGGAGGAGACCCAGTACTTC; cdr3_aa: CASSQARTSGSWEETQYF
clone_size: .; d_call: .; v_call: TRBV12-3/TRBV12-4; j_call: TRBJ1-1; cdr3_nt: TGTGCCAGCAGTTTAGCGCGGGGGGCTGAAGCTTTCTTT; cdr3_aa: CASSLARGAEAFF
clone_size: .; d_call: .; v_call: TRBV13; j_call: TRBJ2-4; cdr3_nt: TGTGCCAGCAGCTCGGTTCGGGCGGCCCCTAGCTCCCCTTCAAGACTAGCCAAAAACATTCAGTACTTC; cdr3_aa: CASSSVRAAPSSPSRLAKNIQYF
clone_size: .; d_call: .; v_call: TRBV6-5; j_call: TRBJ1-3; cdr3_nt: TGTGCCAGCAGTCCCCGGGGTGACCAGAACCTATATTTT; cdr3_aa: CASSPRGDQNLYF
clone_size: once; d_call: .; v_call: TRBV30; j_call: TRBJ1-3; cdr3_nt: TGTGCCGGGTTAAGCTCTGGAAACACCATATATTTT; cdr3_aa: CAGLSSGNTIYF
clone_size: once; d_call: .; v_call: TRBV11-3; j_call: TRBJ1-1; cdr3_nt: TGTGCCAGCAGCTTGAGAGTAACGGACACTGAAGCTTTCTTT; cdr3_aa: CASSLRVTDTEAFF
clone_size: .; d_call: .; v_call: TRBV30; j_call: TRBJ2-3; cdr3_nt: TGTGCCTGGAGATTAAGTATCGGCACAGATACGCAGTATTTT; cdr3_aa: CAWRLSIGTDTQYF
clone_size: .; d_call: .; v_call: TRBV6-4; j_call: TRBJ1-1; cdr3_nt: TGTGCCAGCAGCAGGGAAAGGGACACTGAAGCTTTCTTT; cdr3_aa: CASSRERDTEAFF
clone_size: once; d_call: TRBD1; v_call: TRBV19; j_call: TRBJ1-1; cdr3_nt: TGTGCCAGTAGTTGGGACAGGGGGAACACTGAAGCTTTCTTT; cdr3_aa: CASSWDRGNTEAFF
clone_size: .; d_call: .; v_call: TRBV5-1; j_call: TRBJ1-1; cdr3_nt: TGCGCCAGCAGCCGGGAACCGGGGGGGGGCACTGAAGCTTTCTTT; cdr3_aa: CASSREPGGGTEAFF
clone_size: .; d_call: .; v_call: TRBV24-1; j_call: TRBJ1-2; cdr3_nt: TGTGCCACCAGCGCTGGGGTTTTCTCTGGCTACACCTTC; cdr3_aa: CATSAGVFSGYTF
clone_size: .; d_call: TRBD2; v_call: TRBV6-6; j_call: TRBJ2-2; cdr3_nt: TGTGCCAGCAGTCCCATGACTAGCGGGAGGGCGGAGACCGGGGAGCTGTTTTTT; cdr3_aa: CASSPMTSGRAETGELFF
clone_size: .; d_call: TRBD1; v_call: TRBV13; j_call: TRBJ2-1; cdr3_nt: TGTGCCAGCAGCTTTCGTACAGGGGCCGGCCAGTTTTACAATGAGCAGTTCTTC; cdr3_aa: CASSFRTGAGQFYNEQFF
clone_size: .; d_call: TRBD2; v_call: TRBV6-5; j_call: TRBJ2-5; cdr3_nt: TGTGCCAGCAGTTTCTCCGGGACTAGCGCGGAGACCCAGTACTTC; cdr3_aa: CASSFSGTSAETQYF
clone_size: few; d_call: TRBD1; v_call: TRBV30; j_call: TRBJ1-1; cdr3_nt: TGTGCCTGGAGTGTTTGGACAGGGAAGGTGAACACTGAAGCTTTCTTT; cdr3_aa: CAWSVWTGKVNTEAFF
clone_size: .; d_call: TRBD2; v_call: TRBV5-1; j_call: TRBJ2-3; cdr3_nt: TGCGCCAGCAGCTCGGGACTAGACACAGATACGCAGTATTTT; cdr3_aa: CASSSGLDTDTQYF
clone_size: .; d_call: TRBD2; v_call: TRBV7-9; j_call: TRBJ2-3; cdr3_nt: TGTGCCAGCAGCCCACCGACTAGCGGGAGCACAGATACGCAGTATTTT; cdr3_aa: CASSPPTSGSTDTQYF
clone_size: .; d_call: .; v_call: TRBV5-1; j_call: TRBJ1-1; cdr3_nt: TGCGCCAGCAGCTTGGAAGGTAACACTGAAGCTTTCTTT; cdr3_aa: CASSLEGNTEAFF
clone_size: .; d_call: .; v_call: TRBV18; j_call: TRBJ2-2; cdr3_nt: TGTGCCAGCTCACAAACCACAGGGTTGAGCACCGGGGAGCTGTTTTTT; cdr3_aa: CASSQTTGLSTGELFF
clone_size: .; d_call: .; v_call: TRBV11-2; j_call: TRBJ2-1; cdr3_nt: TGTGCCAGCAGCTTTAATCGAAATGAGCAGTTCTTC; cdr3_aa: CASSFNRNEQFF
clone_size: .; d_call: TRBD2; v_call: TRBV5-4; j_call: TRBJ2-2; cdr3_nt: TGTGCCAGCCGGCGGGAGGGAAGGAGGACCGGGGAGCTGTTTTTT; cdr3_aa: CASRREGRRTGELFF
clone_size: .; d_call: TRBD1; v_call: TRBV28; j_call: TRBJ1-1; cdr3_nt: TGTGCCAGCAGCCTACCGGGACAGGGGAAGAACACTGAAGCTTTCTTT; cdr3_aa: CASSLPGQGKNTEAFF
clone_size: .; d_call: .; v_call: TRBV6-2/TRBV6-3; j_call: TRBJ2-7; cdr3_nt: TGTGCCAGCAGTTACCAGGGTAAGCCCTACGAGCAGTACTTC; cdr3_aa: CASSYQGKPYEQYF
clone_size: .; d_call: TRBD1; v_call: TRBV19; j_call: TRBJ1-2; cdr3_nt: TGTGCCAGTAGAGAACCGGGACAGGTGTACTATGGCTACACCTTC; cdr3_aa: CASREPGQVYYGYTF
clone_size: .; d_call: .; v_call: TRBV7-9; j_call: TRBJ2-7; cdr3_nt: TGTGCCAGCAGCTTAGCGGGAGGAGATGCCTACGAGCAGTACTTC; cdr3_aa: CASSLAGGDAYEQYF
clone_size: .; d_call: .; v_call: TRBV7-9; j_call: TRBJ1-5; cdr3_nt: TGTGCCAGCAGCTTAGTGGGCTCCAATCAGCCCCAGCATTTT; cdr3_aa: CASSLVGSNQPQHF
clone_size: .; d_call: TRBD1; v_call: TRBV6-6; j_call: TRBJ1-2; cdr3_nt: TGTGCCAGCAGCGATAGGACAGGGCTCTACGGCTACACCTTC; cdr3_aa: CASSDRTGLYGYTF
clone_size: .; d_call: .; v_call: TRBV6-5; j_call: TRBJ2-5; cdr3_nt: TGTGCCAGCAGCCCAGGAGGGGGAGGGCAAGAGACCCAGTACTTC; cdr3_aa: CASSPGGGGQETQYF
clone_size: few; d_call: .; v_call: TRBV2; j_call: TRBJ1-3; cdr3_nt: TGTGCCAGCAATGGGGTCGGCTCTGGAAACACCATATATTTT; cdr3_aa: CASNGVGSGNTIYF
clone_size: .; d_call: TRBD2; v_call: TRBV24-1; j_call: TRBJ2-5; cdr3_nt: TGTGCCACCAGTGACCCTCACGGGACTAGCGGAGGGGTAGGAGAGACCCAGTACTTC; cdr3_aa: CATSDPHGTSGGVGETQYF
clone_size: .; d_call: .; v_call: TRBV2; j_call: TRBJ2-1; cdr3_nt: TGTGCCAGCAGGCTAGCGCAAACGGGTGAGCAGTTCTTC; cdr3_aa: CASRLAQTGEQFF
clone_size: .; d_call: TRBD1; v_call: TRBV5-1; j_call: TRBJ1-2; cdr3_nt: TGCGCCAGCAGCCGAGATGGACAGGGGGCTGTCTATGGCTACACCTTC; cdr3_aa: CASSRDGQGAVYGYTF
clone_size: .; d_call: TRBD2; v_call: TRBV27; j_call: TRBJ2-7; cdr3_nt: TGTGCCAGCAGTTTATTACTAGCGGGACCTTCCTACGAGCAGTACTTC; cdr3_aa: CASSLLLAGPSYEQYF
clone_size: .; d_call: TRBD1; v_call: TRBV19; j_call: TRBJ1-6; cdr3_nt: TGTGCCAGTAGTACCTATTCCGGGACAGCCTTGGCTTCACCCCTCCACTTT; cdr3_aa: CASSTYSGTALASPLHF
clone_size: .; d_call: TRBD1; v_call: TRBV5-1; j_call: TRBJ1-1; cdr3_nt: TGCGCCAGCAGCCCCGAGACAGGGTGGAACACTGAAGCTTTCTTT; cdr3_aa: CASSPETGWNTEAFF
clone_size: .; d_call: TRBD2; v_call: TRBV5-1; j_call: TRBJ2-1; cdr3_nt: TGCGCCAGCAGGTGGCTAGCGGGCTCCTACAATGAGCAGTTCTTC; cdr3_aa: CASRWLAGSYNEQFF
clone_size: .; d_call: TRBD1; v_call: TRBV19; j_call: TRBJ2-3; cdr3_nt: TGTGCCAGTAGTAACAGGGGATCGACAGATACGCAGTATTTT; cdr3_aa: CASSNRGSTDTQYF
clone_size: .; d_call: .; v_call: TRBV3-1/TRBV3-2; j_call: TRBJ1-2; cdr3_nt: TGTGCCAGCAGCCAAGGGGATGCCCGGGCCTATGGCTACACCTTC; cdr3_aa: CASSQGDARAYGYTF
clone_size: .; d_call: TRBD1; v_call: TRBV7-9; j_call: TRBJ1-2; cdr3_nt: TGTGCCAGCAGCCCCTACGATACAGGGGGAATCGAGGGCTACACCTTC; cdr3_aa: CASSPYDTGGIEGYTF